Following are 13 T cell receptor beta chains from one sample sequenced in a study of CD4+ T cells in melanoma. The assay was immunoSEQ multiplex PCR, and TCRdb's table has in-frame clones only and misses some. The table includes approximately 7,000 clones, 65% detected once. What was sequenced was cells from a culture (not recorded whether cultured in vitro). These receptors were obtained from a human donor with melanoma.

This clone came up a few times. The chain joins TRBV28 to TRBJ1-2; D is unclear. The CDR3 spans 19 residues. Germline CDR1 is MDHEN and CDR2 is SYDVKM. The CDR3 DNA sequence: TGTGCGGTGGGCACCGTCGAGAGTAGAAAGGGCGGCCATAACTATGGCTACACCTTC. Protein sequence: CAVGTVESRKGGHNYGYTF.

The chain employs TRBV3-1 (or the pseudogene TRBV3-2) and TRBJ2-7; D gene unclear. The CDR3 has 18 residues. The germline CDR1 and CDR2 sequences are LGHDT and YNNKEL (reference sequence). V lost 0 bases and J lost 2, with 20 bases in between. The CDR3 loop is CASSQDFPGLDGTYEQYF. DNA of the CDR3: TGTGCCAGCAGCCAAGATTTTCCCGGGCTGGACGGTACCTACGAGCAGTACTTC.

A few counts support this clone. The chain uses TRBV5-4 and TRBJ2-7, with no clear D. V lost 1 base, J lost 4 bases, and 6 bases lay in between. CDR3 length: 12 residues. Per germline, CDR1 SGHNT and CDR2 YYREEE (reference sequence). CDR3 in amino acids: CASSLKQYEQYF. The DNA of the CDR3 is TGTGCCAGCAGCTTGAAACAGTACGAGCAGTACTTC. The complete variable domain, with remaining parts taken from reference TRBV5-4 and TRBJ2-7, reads ETGVTQSPTHLIKTRGQQVTLRCSSQSGHNTVSWYQQALGQGPQFIFQYYREEENGRGNFPPRFSGLQFPNYSSELNVNALELDDSALYLCASSLKQYEQYFGPGTRLTVT.

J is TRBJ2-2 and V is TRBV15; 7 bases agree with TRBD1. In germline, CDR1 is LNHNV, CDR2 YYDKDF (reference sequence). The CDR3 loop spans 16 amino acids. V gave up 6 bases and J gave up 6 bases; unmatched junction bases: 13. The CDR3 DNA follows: TGTGCCACCAGAAAGGGGTCGGCAGGGGGTCCCGGGGAGCTGTTTTTT. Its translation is CATRKGSAGGPGELFF.

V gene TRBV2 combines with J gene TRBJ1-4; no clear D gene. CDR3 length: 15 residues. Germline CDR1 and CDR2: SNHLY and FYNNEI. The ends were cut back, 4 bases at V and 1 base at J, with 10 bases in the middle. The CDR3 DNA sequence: TGTGCCAGCAGTGCTAAGTTTGGAACTAATGAAAAACTGTTTTTT. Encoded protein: CASSAKFGTNEKLFF. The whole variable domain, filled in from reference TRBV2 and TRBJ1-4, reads EPEVTQTPSHQVTQMGQEVILRCVPISNHLYFYWYRQILGQKVEFLVSFYNNEISEKSEIFDDQFSVERPDGSNFTLKIRSTKLEDSAMYFCASSAKFGTNEKLFFGSGTQLSVL.

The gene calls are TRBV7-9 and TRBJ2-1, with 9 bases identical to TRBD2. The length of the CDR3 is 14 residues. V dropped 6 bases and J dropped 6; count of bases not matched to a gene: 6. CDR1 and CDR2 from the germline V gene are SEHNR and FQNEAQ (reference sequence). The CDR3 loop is CASRGGGAANEQFF. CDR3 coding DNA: TGTGCCAGCAGGGGCGGGGGGGCCGCCAATGAGCAGTTCTTC.

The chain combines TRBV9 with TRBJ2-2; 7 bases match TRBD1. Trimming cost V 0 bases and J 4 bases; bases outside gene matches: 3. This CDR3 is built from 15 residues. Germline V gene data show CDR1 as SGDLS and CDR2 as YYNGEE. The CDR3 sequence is CASSVGQGGTGELFF. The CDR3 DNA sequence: TGTGCCAGCAGCGTAGGACAGGGTGGCACCGGGGAGCTGTTTTTT.

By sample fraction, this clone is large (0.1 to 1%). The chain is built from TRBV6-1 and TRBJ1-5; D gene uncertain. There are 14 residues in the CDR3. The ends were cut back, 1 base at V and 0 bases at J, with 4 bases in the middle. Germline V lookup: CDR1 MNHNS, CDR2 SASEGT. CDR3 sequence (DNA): TGTGCCAGCAGTGAAGGCTATAGCAATCAGCCCCAGCATTTT. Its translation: CASSEGYSNQPQHF.

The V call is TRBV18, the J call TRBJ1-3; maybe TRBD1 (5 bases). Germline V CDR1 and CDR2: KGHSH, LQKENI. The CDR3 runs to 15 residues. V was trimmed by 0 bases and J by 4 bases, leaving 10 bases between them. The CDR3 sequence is CASSPPGASGNTIYF. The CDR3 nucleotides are TGTGCCAGCTCACCACCAGGGGCTTCGGGAAACACCATATATTTT.

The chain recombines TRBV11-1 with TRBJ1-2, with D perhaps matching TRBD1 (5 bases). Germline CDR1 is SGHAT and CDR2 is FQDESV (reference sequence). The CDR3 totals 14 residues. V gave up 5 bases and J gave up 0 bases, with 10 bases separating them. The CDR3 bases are TGTGCCAGCAGCCGGGACGGGACTAACTATGGCTACACCTTC. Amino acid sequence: CASSRDGTNYGYTF. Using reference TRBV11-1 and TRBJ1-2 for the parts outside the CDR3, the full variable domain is EAEVAQSPRYKITEKSQAVAFWCDPISGHATLYWYRQILGQGPELLVQFQDESVVDDSQLPKDRFSAERLKGVDSTLKIQPAELGDSAMYLCASSRDGTNYGYTFGSGTRLTVV.

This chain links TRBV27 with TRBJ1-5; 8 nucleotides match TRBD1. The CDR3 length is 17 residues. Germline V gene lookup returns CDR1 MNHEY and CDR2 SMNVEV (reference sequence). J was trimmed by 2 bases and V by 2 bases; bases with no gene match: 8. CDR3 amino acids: CASSLGAGGDGNQPQHF. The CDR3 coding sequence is TGTGCCAGCAGTTTAGGGGCAGGGGGCGACGGCAATCAGCCCCAGCATTTT.

Written as DNA, the CDR3 is TGTGCCAGTAGTATCCGGCAGGGGGGTAATTCACCCCTCCACTTT. This translates into CASSIRQGGNSPLHF. V gene TRBV19 combines with J gene TRBJ1-6, with TRBD1 matching 7 bases. CDR3 length: 15 residues. J lost 6 bases, V lost 3 bases, and 5 bases had no gene match. In germline, CDR1 is LNHDA, CDR2 SQIVND (reference sequence). Filled out from reference TRBV19 and TRBJ1-6, the complete variable domain reads DGGITQSPKYLFRKEGQNVTLSCEQNLNHDAMYWYRQDPGQGLRLIYYSQIVNDFQKGDIAEGYSVSREKKESFPLTVTSAQKNPTAFYLCASSIRQGGNSPLHFGNGTRLTVT.

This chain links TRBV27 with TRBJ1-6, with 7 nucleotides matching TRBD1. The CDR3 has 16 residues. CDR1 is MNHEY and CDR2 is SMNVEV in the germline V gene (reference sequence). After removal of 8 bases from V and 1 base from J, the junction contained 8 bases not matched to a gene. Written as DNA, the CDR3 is TGTGCCAGCCGGAGGGGGCAGGGATCCTATAATTCACCCCTCCACTTT. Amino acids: CASRRGQGSYNSPLHF.